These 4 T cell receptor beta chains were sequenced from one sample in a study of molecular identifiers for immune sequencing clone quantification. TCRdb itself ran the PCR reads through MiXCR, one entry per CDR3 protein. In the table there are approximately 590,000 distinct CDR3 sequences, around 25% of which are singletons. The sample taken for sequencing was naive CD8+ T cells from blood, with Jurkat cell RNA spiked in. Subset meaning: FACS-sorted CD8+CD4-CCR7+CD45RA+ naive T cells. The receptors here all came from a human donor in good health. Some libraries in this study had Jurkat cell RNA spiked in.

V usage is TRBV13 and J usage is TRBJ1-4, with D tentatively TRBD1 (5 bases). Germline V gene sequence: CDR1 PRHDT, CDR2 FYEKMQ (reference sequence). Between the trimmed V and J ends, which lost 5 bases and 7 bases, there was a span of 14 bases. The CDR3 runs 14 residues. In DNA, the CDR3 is TGTGCCAGCAGCGCCGGGACGGACGCTGAAAAACTGTTTTTT. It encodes CASSAGTDAEKLFF.

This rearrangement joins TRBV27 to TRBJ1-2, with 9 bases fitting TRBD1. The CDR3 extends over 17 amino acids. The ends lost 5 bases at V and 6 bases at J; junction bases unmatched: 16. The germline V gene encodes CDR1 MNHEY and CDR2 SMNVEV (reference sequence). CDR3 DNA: TGTGCCAGCAGTCTCGTAGGACAGGGGTCCCTCACCCATGGCTACACCTTC. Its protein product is CASSLVGQGSLTHGYTF.

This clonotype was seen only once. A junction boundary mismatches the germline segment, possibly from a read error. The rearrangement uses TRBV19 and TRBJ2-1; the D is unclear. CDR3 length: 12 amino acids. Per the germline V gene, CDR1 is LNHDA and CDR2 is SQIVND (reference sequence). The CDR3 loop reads CASSIGPNAQFF. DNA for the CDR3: TGTGCCAGTAGCATAGGCCCTAATGCGCAGTTCTTC.

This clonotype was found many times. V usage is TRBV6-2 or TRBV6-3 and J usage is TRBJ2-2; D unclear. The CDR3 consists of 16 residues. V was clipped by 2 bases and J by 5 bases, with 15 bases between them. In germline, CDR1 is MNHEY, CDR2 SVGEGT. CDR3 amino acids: CASSYRLWAETGELFF. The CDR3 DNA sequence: TGTGCCAGCAGTTACAGGCTATGGGCAGAAACCGGGGAGCTGTTTTTT.